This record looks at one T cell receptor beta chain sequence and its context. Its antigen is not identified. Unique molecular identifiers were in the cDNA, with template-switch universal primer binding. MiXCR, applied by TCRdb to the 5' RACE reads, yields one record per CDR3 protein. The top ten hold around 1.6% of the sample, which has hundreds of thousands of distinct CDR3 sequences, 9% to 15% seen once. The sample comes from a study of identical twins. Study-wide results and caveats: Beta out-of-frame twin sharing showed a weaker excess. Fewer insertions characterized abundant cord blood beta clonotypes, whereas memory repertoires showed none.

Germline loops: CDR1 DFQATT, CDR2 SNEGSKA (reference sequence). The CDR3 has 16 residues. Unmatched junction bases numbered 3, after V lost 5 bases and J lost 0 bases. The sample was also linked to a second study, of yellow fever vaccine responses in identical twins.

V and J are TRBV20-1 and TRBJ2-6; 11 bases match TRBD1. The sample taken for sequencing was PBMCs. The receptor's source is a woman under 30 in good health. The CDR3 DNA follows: TGCAGTGCTCCCGGGACAGGGGGCTCTGGGGCCAACGTCCTGACTTTC. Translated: CSAPGTGGSGANVLTF.